This T cell receptor beta chain was retrieved from a study of OX40 agonist ivuxolimab in advanced cancers. The J segment lost 4 bases and the V segment lost 9 bases, leaving 11 bases of the junction unmatched. The germline V gene encodes CDR1 MNHNS and CDR2 SASEGT. The CDR3 runs 15 residues. Here immunoSEQ multiplex PCR was the method, and the copy in TCRdb shows in-frame clones only, minus some. Altogether more than 20,000 clones are present, approximately 89% being singletons, with the ten largest covering 16%. Concerning this clone itself: Its specificity is not known.

Points from the study as a whole: Antigen specificity of clonally expanded peripheral T cells was not established.

This chain joins TRBV6-1 and TRBJ2-7, with 11 bases identical to TRBD2. This specimen was CD4+ or CD8+ T cells sorted from blood, taken in a trial of the OX40 agonist ivuxolimab. This TCR was sampled from an adult with an advanced solid tumor such as melanoma, head and neck, liver or kidney cancer. CDR3 nucleotides: TGTGCCAGTACTAGCGGGAGTGCTTTCGATTACGAGCAGTACTTC. This sequence encodes CASTSGSAFDYEQYF.